These 26 T cell receptor beta chains originate from one sample sequenced in a study of regulatory T cells in long-lasting Graves disease. Time point reported: newly diagnosed GD, antithyroid drugs for less than 3 months. PBMC RNA served as the TCR library source. Arm-PCR of CDR3 regions with iRepertoire HTBI primers generated TCR beta libraries. TCRdb called the multiplex PCR reads again in MiXCR, with one record for every CDR3 protein. The sample lists more than 300,000 distinct CDR3 sequences, about 16% occurring once. This sample was also put to use in a study of T cells in Graves' hyperthyroidism and ophthalmopathy.

The sample in question was peripheral blood mononuclear cells (PBMCs), obtained at new diagnosis, from a patient treated with antithyroid drugs. These receptors were collected from a woman aged 18-29 years with Graves disease.

The V gene is TRBV7-8, the J gene TRBJ2-2, with TRBD1 matching 9 bases. The J segment lost 7 bases and the V segment lost 3 bases, leaving 3 bases of the junction unmatched. In germline, CDR1 is SGHVS, CDR2 FQNEAQ. The CDR3 extends over 14 amino acids. The CDR3 sequence is CASSFTGGSGELFF. The CDR3 region has the DNA TGTGCCAGCAGCTTTACAGGGGGCAGCGGGGAGCTGTTTTTT.

The chain employs TRBV6-1 and TRBJ2-7; TRBD2 matches 7 bases. Germline CDR1 and CDR2: MNHNS and SASEGT. The CDR3 runs 12 residues. The ends lost 11 bases at V and 7 bases at J; junction bases unmatched: 11. The CDR3 DNA reads as TGTGCCGCATCCCTTTGGGAGGGGGAGCAGTACTTC. Amino acids: CAASLWEGEQYF.

This clonotype occurred many times. This rearrangement joins TRBV27 to TRBJ2-1; TRBD1 is a possible D gene (6 bases). Germline assignment: CDR1 MNHEY and CDR2 SMNVEV (reference sequence). The CDR3 consists of 12 residues. Trimming took off 3 bases at V and 7 bases at J, with 7 bases between the two ends. The CDR3 sequence: CASSFTGNEQFF. CDR3 coding DNA: TGTGCCAGCAGTTTCACAGGGAATGAGCAGTTCTTC.

The chain employs TRBV5-1 and TRBJ2-1; possibly TRBD1 for D (5 bases). The CDR3 loop spans 15 amino acids. The V and J ends lost 3 bases and 2 bases respectively, with 12 bases between them. Germline V CDR1 and CDR2: SGHRS, YFSETQ. The CDR3 sequence: CASSSSATAYNEQFF. CDR3 bases: TGCGCCAGCAGCTCCTCCGCGACAGCCTACAATGAGCAGTTCTTC.

In the case of this clonotype: With a much larger clone just one base away, this may be a read error. The genes are TRBV6-5 and TRBJ2-3, with 10 bases lining up with TRBD2. Germline CDR1 MNHEY, CDR2 SVGAGI. CDR3 length equals 16 residues. The CDR3 DNA sequence: TGTGCCAACAGTTACTCCACTAGCGGGGTCGCAGATACGCAGTATTTT. It translates to CANSYSTSGVADTQYF.

This clonotype was detected only a few times. This chain joins TRBV12-3 or TRBV12-4 and TRBJ2-1, with a weak D call TRBD2 (6 bases). The length of the CDR3 is 20 residues. V was cut by 4 bases and J by 2 bases, with 27 bases left in between. DNA of the CDR3: TGTGCCAGCAGTTCCACGGGGAGGTTCTCGTCTTTTGGACCCTACAATGAGCAGTTCTTC. Its protein is CASSSTGRFSSFGPYNEQFF.

This clonotype was observed a few times. The rearrangement joins TRBV7-9 to TRBJ1-4; perhaps TRBD1 as D (6 bases). V lost 1 base, J lost 12 bases, and 18 bases lay in between. This CDR3 contains 15 residues. Germline loops: CDR1 SEHNR, CDR2 FQNEAQ (reference sequence). CDR3 sequence reads: CASSLVGPTRGELFF. CDR3 in DNA: TGTGCCAGCAGCTTAGTAGGCCCTACTAGGGGGGAACTGTTTTTT.

J is TRBJ2-5 and V is TRBV5-1, with 7 bases identical to TRBD1. V lost 4 bases to trimming and J lost 5 bases; unmatched junction nucleotides: 8. CDR3 size: 14 residues. Germline CDR1 and CDR2: SGHRS and YFSETQ. CDR3 coding DNA: TGCGCCAGCAGCCTTTCAGGGACAGAGGAGACCCAGTACTTC. The encoded protein is CASSLSGTEETQYF.

As concerns this clonotype: A much bigger clone sits one base away, suggesting this may be a read error. For the CDR3, the DNA is TGTGCCAGCAGTATGGACAGGGGGTTCGCGAACACCGGGGAGCTGTTTTTT. Residues: CASSMDRGFANTGELFF. V usage is TRBV6-1 and J usage is TRBJ2-2; 10 nucleotides match TRBD1. CDR1 is MNHNS, CDR2 SASEGT, per germline. Trimming at V came to 5 bases and at J to 0 bases, leaving 6 bases not matched to a gene. This CDR3 comprises 17 residues.

In its sample, this clonotype was seen a few times. The chain is built from TRBV20-1 and TRBJ2-1; the D is unclear. Germline CDR1 and CDR2: DFQATT and SNEGSKA (reference sequence). The V end lost 0 bases, the J end lost 0 bases, and 9 bases lay between the germline ends. This CDR3 has 15 residues. The CDR3 sequence: CSARDPTSSYNEQFF. The CDR3 DNA sequence: TGCAGTGCTAGAGATCCTACCAGCTCCTACAATGAGCAGTTCTTC.

This clonotype was counted between two and nine times. V and J are TRBV27 and TRBJ2-7; 8 bases match TRBD1. The CDR3 consists of 16 residues. With 4 bases clipped from V and 2 bases from J, the junction kept 10 bases outside the gene matches. Per germline, CDR1 MNHEY and CDR2 SMNVEV (reference sequence). CDR3 region: CASSWGQVIQPYEQYF. The CDR3, as DNA: TGTGCCAGCAGTTGGGGACAGGTGATACAACCCTACGAGCAGTACTTC.

The V call is TRBV19, the J call TRBJ1-4; no clear D. V lost 6 bases and J 0 bases, leaving 8 bases between the germline ends. Germline V CDR1 and CDR2: LNHDA, SQIVND (reference sequence). The CDR3 length is 14 residues. Here the CDR3 reads CASRRVATNEKLFF. The CDR3 DNA reads TGTGCCAGTAGGAGAGTTGCAACTAATGAAAAACTGTTTTTT. Supplemented by reference TRBV19 and TRBJ1-4, the full variable domain reads DGGITQSPKYLFRKEGQNVTLSCEQNLNHDAMYWYRQDPGQGLRLIYYSQIVNDFQKGDIAEGYSVSREKKESFPLTVTSAQKNPTAFYLCASRRVATNEKLFFGSGTQLSVL.

The chain employs TRBV6-1 and TRBJ2-1; TRBD2 matches at 7 bases. The CDR3 is 15 residues long. The trim removed 6 bases at V and 5 bases at J, leaving 10 bases unmatched. The germline CDR1 and CDR2 sequences are MNHNS and SASEGT. The CDR3 DNA reads TGTGCCAGCAGCCCGCTAGCGGCCTACAACAATGAGCAGTTCTTC. Residues: CASSPLAAYNNEQFF.

This clonotype was observed at least ten times. The chain carries TRBV29-1 and TRBJ2-7, with TRBD2 matching over 13 bases. This CDR3 has 17 amino acids. V lost 6 bases to trimming and J lost 6 bases; unmatched junction nucleotides: 17. Germline CDR1 is SQVTM and CDR2 is ANQGSEA. CDR3 sequence reads: CSVARTSGRLGDREQYF. CDR3 nucleotides: TGCAGCGTAGCTCGGACTAGCGGGAGATTGGGGGATCGCGAGCAGTACTTC.

The table lists this clonotype with many counts. The chain couples TRBV20-1 to TRBJ1-6, with TRBD1 matching 8 bases. The germline CDR1 and CDR2 sequences are DFQATT and SNEGSKA (reference sequence). The CDR3 loop spans 13 amino acids. The CDR3 bases are TGCGCCGCCCAACTGACAGGGGAATCACCCCTCCACTTT. It encodes CAAQLTGESPLHF.

This clonotype was seen only a few times. This chain joins TRBV14 and TRBJ2-7; D is ambiguous. V lost 1 base and J 6 bases, leaving 16 bases between the germline ends. CDR3 size: 15 residues. Per the germline V gene, CDR1 is SGHDN and CDR2 is FVKESK. CDR3 amino acids: CASSQGTIVTLEQYF. The CDR3 region has the DNA TGTGCCAGCAGCCAAGGTACTATAGTAACCCTCGAGCAGTACTTC.

In this sample, this clonotype turned up many times. The chain employs TRBV9 and TRBJ1-1, with unresolved D. CDR1 is SGDLS, CDR2 YYNGEE, per germline. The CDR3 has 13 amino acids. Trimming stripped 4 bases from V and 4 bases from J, with 11 bases between. In nucleotides, the CDR3 is TGTGCCAGCAGCCCCAGGACTATCACTGAAGCTTTCTTT. It yields the protein CASSPRTITEAFF.

In this sample, this clonotype turned up many times. V gene TRBV6-2 or TRBV6-3 combines with J gene TRBJ2-3; TRBD2 aligns across 10 bases. The ends lost 0 bases at V and 3 bases at J; junction bases unmatched: 6. The CDR3 is 17 residues long. Germline lookup yields CDR1 MNHEY and CDR2 SVGEGT. The CDR3 DNA is TGTGCCAGCAGTTACTCGGCTAGCGGGGGTATAACAGATACGCAGTATTTT. Amino acid sequence: CASSYSASGGITDTQYF.

This clonotype was observed many times. The V gene is TRBV2, the J gene TRBJ2-5; 10 bases are shared with TRBD2. Germline loops: CDR1 SNHLY, CDR2 FYNNEI. With V trimmed by 3 bases and J by 5 bases, 0 bases remained unmatched. This CDR3 contains 13 residues. The CDR3 DNA reads as TGTGCCAGCAGTGAGGGACTAGCGGAGACCCAGTACTTC. It translates to CASSEGLAETQYF.

Many counts were recorded for this clonotype. This chain joins TRBV11-2 and TRBJ1-1; TRBD1 is a possible D gene (5 bases). Trimming removed 3 bases from V and 2 bases from J, with 16 bases in between. CDR1 SGHAT and CDR2 FQNNGV come from the germline V gene. CDR3 length: 16 amino acids. The CDR3 DNA is TGTGCCAGCAGCTTGCGGTCTGGGGGGTTAAACACTGAAGCTTTCTTT. Its protein product is CASSLRSGGLNTEAFF.

This clonotype was recorded many times. The CDR3 spells CAIPSLQGAAGWYGYTF. As DNA, the CDR3 is TGTGCCATCCCATCCCTACAGGGGGCAGCGGGGTGGTATGGCTACACCTTC. The J gene is TRBJ1-2, the V gene TRBV28; 9 bases map to TRBD1. This CDR3 has 17 amino acids. Trimming at V came to 10 bases and at J to 5 bases, leaving 20 bases not matched to a gene. The V gene's germline CDR1 is MDHEN and CDR2 SYDVKM.

In its sample, this clonotype was seen a few times. One base away lies a much larger clone, so this may be a sequencing read error. The rearrangement links TRBV12-3 or TRBV12-4 to TRBJ1-1; D unclear. V was trimmed by 4 bases and J by 9 bases, leaving 9 bases between them. There are 11 residues in the CDR3. The CDR3 region has the DNA TGTGCCAGCAGTTCTGTGTCTAAAGCTTTCTTT. Its translation is CASSSVSKAFF.

In the case of this clonotype: Since no conserved phenylalanine or tryptophan closes the CDR3, a read error is the likely cause. This chain uses TRBV15 with TRBJ1-2, with 9 bases aligning to TRBD1. V shed 5 bases, J shed 8 bases, and the junction held 6 bases outside the gene matches. Germline CDR1 LNHNV, CDR2 YYDKDF (reference sequence). The length of the CDR3 is 13 residues. In DNA form, the CDR3 reads TGTGCCACCAGCGCAAGGGACAGGGAAGGCTACACCCTC. This sequence encodes CATSARDREGYTL.

This clonotype has ten or more counts. The chain uses TRBV2 and TRBJ2-2; D perhaps matches TRBD1 (6 bases). CDR3 length equals 13 residues. V gave up 7 bases and J gave up 7 bases, with 13 bases separating them. Per the germline V gene, CDR1 is SNHLY and CDR2 is FYNNEI. CDR3 nucleotide sequence: TGTGCCAGCAACAGGGAAGAGGACGGGGAGCTGTTTTTT. Translated: CASNREEDGELFF. The complete variable domain, with remaining parts taken from reference TRBV2 and TRBJ2-2, reads EPEVTQTPSHQVTQMGQEVILRCVPISNHLYFYWYRQILGQKVEFLVSFYNNEISEKSEIFDDQFSVERPDGSNFTLKIRSTKLEDSAMYFCASNREEDGELFFGEGSRLTVL.

This clonotype was counted at least ten times. This chain joins TRBV28 and TRBJ1-1; TRBD1 is a possible D gene (5 bases). Germline V gives CDR1 MDHEN, CDR2 SYDVKM. V lost 3 bases to trimming and J lost 6 bases, with 14 bases between them. The CDR3 has 14 residues. CDR3 sequence: CASSFPPQGPEAFF. As DNA, the CDR3 is TGTGCCAGCAGTTTTCCCCCCCAGGGACCTGAAGCTTTCTTT.

At least ten counts were recorded for this clonotype. The chain uses TRBV24-1 and TRBJ2-5, with 9 bases lining up with TRBD1. Looked up from germline, CDR1 is KGHDR and CDR2 is SFDVKD. This CDR3 contains 15 residues. The V and J ends lost 3 bases and 3 bases, in that order; junction bases with no gene match: 4. CDR3 DNA sequence: TGTGCCACCAGTGATACAGGGGGCGCGAAAGAGACCCAGTACTTC. It codes for CATSDTGGAKETQYF.